Following are 5 T cell receptor beta chains from one sample sequenced in a study of blood T cell repertoires in COVID-19. Produced via immunoSEQ multiplex PCR; TCRdb's table is partial and in-frame only. The data show 230,000 or so clones, approximately 79% seen once. Specimen: peripheral blood. Receptors were obtained from a human donor in a cohort sampled during active COVID-19.

The chain recombines TRBV18 with TRBJ1-1, with TRBD1 as a possible D gene (6 bases). V dropped 4 bases and J dropped 1 base, with 10 bases sitting between them. The germline V gene encodes CDR1 KGHSH and CDR2 LQKENI. This CDR3 is built from 14 residues. CDR3 residues: CASSLGAQNTEAFF. In DNA form, the CDR3 reads TGTGCCAGCTCACTGGGGGCGCAGAACACTGAAGCTTTCTTT.

This clone was recorded a few times. Other DNA sequences within the sample encode an identical CDR3. The gene calls are TRBV27 and TRBJ2-3; D may be TRBD1 (6 bases). V was shortened by 4 bases and J by 0 bases, with 11 bases between the two germline ends. The CDR3 length is 15 residues. The germline CDR1 and CDR2 sequences are MNHEY and SMNVEV (reference sequence). CDR3 region: CASSSGHPSTDTQYF. The CDR3, as DNA: TGTGCCAGCAGTTCGGGACACCCCAGCACAGATACGCAGTATTTT.

The V and J genes are TRBV18 and TRBJ2-6; 7 nucleotides line up with TRBD1. The CDR3 has 17 amino acids. From germline, CDR1 is KGHSH and CDR2 LQKENI. V shed 5 bases and J 3 bases; nucleotides not matched to a gene: 10. The CDR3 spells CASSIRQGRSGANVLTF. CDR3 coding DNA: TGTGCCAGCTCAATCCGACAGGGAAGGAGTGGGGCCAACGTCCTGACTTTC.

The chain employs TRBV5-1 and TRBJ2-7; D might be TRBD2 (6 bases). The germline CDR1 and CDR2 sequences are SGHRS and YFSETQ. The V end was cut by 0 bases, the J end by 3 bases, with 19 bases between. CDR3 length: 17 amino acids. CDR3 in amino acids: CASSLGGTATSFYEQYF. The CDR3 bases are TGCGCCAGCAGCTTGGGGGGGACTGCCACAAGTTTCTACGAGCAGTACTTC.

The chain couples TRBV28 to TRBJ2-7; 12 nucleotides line up with TRBD1. CDR1 is MDHEN and CDR2 is SYDVKM in the germline V gene. The V gene end was trimmed by 5 bases and the J gene end by 11 bases; junction bases not matched to a gene: 13. The CDR3 spans 15 residues. The CDR3 loop reads CASSTIGTGGAGKYF. CDR3 in DNA: TGTGCCAGCAGTACCATTGGGACAGGGGGCGCCGGAAAGTACTTC.